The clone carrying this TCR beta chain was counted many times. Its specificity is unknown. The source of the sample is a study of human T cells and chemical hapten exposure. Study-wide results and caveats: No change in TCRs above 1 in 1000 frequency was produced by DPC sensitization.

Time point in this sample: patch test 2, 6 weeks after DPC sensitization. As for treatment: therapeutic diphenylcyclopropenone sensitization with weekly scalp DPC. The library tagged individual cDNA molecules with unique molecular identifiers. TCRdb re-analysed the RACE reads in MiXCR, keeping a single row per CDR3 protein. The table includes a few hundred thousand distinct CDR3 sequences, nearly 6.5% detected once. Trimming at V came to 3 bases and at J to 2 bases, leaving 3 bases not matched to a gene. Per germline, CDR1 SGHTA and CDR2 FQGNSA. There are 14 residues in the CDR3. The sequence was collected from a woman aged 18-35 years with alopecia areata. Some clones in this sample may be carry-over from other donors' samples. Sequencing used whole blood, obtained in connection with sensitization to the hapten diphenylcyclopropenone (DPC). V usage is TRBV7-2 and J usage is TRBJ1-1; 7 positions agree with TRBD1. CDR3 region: CASSFTGVNTEAFF. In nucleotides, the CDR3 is TGTGCCAGCAGCTTCACAGGGGTTAACACTGAAGCTTTCTTT.